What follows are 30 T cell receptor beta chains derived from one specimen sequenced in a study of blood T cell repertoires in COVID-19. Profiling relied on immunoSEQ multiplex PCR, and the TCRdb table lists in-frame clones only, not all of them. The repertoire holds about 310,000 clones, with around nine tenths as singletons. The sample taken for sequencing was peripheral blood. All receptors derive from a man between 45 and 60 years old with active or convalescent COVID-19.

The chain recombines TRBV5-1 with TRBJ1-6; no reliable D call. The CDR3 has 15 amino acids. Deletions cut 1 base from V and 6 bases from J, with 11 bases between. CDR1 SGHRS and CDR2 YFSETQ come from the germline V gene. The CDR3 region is CASSLLATRNSPLHF. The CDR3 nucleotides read TGCGCCAGCAGCTTGTTGGCAACCCGTAATTCACCCCTCCACTTT.

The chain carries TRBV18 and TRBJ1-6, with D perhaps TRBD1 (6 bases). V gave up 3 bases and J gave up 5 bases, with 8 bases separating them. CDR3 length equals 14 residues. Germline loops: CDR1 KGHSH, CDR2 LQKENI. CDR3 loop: CASSPRTDNSPLHF. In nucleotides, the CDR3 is TGTGCCAGCTCACCGAGGACAGATAATTCACCCCTCCACTTT. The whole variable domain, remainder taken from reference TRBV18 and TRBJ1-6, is NAGVMQNPRHLVRRRGQEARLRCSPMKGHSHVYWYRQLPEEGLKFMVYLQKENIIDESGMPKERFSAEFPKEGPSILRIQQVVRGDSAAYFCASSPRTDNSPLHFGNGTRLTVT.

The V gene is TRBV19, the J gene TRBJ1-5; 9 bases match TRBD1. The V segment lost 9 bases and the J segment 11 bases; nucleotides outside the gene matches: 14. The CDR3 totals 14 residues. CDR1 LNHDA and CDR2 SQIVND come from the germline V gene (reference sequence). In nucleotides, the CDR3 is TGTGCCAGCGACGGGACAGGGCTCGGAAGGACCCAGCATTTT. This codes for CASDGTGLGRTQHF.

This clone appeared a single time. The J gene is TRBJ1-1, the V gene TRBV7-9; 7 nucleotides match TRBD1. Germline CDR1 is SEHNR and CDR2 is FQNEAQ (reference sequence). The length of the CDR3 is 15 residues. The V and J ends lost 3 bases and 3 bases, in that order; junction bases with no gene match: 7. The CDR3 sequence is CASSLYGRGDTEAFF. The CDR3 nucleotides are TGTGCCAGCAGCTTGTACGGCAGGGGGGACACTGAAGCTTTCTTT.

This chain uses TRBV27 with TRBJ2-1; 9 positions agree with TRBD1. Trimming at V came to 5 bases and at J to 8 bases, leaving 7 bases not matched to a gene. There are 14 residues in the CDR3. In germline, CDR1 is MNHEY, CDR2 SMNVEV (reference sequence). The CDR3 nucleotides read TGTGCCAGCAGTCCGATACAGGGGGCATATGAGCAGTTCTTC. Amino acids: CASSPIQGAYEQFF.

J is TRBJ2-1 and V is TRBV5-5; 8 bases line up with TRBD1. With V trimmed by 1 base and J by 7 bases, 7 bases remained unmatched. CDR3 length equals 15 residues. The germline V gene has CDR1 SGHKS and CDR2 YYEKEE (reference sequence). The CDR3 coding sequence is TGTGCCAGCAGCTTGTATCGGCAGGGGGCGAATGAGCAGTTCTTC. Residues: CASSLYRQGANEQFF.

As DNA, the CDR3 is TGTGCCAGCAGCCCTCAGACAGTGAACACTGAAGCTTTCTTT. Amino acids: CASSPQTVNTEAFF. The rearrangement links TRBV7-9 to TRBJ1-1; a possible D gene is TRBD1 (5 bases). Looked up from germline, CDR1 is SEHNR and CDR2 is FQNEAQ (reference sequence). V lost 5 bases to trimming and J lost 0 bases, with 10 bases between them. The CDR3 sequence is 14 residues long.

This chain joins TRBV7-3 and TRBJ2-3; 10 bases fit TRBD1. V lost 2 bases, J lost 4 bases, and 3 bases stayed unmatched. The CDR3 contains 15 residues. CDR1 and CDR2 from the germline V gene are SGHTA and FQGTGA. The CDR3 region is CASSLAGQGADTQYF. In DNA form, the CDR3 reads TGTGCCAGCAGCTTAGCCGGACAGGGGGCAGATACGCAGTATTTT.

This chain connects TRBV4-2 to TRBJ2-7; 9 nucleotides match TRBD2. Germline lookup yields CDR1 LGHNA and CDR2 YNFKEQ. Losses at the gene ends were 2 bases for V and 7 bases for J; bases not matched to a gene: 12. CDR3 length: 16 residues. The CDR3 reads CASSQTRSSGVNEQYF. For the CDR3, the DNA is TGTGCCAGCAGCCAAACTCGGTCTAGCGGGGTGAATGAGCAGTACTTC.

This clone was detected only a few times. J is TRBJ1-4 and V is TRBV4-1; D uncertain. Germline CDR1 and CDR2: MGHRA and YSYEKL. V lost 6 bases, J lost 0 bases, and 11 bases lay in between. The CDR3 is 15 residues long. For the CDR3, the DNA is TGCGCCAGCAGGACATCAGCTACAACTAATGAAAAACTGTTTTTT. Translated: CASRTSATTNEKLFF.

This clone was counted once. CDR3 bases: TGTGCCAGCAGTTTGTTTGAGGGGGCTGGGTATGGCTACACCTTC. Encoded protein: CASSLFEGAGYGYTF. The V and J genes are TRBV28 and TRBJ1-2; 7 nucleotides agree with TRBD1. Germline lookup yields CDR1 MDHEN and CDR2 SYDVKM. There are 15 residues in the CDR3. The V gene end was trimmed by 3 bases and the J gene end by 5 bases; junction bases not matched to a gene: 9.

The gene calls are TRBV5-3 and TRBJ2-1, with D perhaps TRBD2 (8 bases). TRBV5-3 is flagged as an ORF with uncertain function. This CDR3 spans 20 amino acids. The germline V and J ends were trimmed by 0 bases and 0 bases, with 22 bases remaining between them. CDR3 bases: TGTGCCAGAAGCTTGGCGGGGGGGACAGACTTTGTAAGCTCCTACAATGAGCAGTTCTTC. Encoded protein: CARSLAGGTDFVSSYNEQFF.

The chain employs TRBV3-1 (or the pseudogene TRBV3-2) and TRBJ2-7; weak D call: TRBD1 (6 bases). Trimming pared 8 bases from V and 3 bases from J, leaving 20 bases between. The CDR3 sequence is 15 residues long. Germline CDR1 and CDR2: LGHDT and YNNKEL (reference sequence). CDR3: CASFPVRDTHYEQYF. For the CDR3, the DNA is TGTGCCAGCTTCCCTGTTCGGGACACCCACTACGAGCAGTACTTC.

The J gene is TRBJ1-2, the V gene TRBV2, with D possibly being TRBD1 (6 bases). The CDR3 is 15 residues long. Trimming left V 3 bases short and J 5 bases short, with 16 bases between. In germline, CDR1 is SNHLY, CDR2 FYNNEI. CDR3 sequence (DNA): TGTGCCAGCAGTGACGCTGGACAGTCTATTTATGGCTACACCTTC. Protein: CASSDAGQSIYGYTF.

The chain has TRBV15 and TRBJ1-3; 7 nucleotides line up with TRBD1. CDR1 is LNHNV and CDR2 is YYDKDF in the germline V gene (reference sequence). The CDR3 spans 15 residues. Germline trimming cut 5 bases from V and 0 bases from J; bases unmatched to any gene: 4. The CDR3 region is CATSSGQFSGNTIYF. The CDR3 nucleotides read TGTGCCACCAGCTCGGGACAGTTCTCTGGAAACACCATATATTTT.

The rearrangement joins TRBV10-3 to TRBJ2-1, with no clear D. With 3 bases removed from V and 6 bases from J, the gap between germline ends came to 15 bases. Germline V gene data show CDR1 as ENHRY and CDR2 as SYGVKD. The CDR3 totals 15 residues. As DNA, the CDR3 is TGTGCCATCAGTGACGCAGTACTATCCCTCAATGAGCAGTTCTTC. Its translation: CAISDAVLSLNEQFF.

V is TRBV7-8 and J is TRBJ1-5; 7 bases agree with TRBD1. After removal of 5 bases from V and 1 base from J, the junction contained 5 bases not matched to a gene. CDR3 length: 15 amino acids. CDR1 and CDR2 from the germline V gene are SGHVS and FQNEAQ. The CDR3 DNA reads TGTGCCAGCAGCCCCCGGGACAGAAGCAATCAGCCCCAGCATTTT. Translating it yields CASSPRDRSNQPQHF. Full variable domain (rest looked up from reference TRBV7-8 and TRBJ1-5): GAGVSQSPRYKVAKRGQDVALRCDPISGHVSLFWYQQALGQGPEFLTYFQNEAQLDKSGLPSDRFFAERPEGSVSTLKIQRTQQEDSAVYLCASSPRDRSNQPQHFGDGTRLSIL.

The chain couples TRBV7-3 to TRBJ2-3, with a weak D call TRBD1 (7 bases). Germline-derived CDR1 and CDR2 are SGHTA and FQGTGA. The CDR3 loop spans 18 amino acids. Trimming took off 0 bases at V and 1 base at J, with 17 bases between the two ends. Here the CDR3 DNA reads TGTGCCAGCAGCTTAACTCACAAGACAGGGAGGCGCACAGATACGCAGTATTTT. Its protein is CASSLTHKTGRRTDTQYF. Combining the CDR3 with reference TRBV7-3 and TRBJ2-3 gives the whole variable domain GAGVSQTPSNKVTEKGKYVELRCDPISGHTALYWYRQSLGQGPEFLIYFQGTGAADDSGLPNDRFFAVRPEGSVSTLKIQRTERGDSAVYLCASSLTHKTGRRTDTQYFGPGTRLTVL.

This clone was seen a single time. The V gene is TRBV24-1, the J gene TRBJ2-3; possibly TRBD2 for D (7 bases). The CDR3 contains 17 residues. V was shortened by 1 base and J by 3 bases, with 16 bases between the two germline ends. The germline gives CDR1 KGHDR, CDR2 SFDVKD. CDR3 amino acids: CATSDFNGGRGTDTQYF. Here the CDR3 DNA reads TGTGCCACCAGTGATTTTAACGGGGGGCGTGGGACAGATACGCAGTATTTT.

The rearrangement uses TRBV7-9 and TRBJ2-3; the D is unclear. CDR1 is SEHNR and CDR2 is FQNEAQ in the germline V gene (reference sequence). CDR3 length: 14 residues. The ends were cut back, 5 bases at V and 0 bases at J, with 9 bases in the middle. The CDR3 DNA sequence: TGTGCCAGCAGCCCCCTCCCCAGCACAGATACGCAGTATTTT. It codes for CASSPLPSTDTQYF. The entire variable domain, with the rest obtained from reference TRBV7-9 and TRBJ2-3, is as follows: DTGVSQNPRHKITKRGQNVTFRCDPISEHNRLYWYRQTLGQGPEFLTYFQNEAQLEKSRLLSDRFSAERPKGSFSTLEIQRTEQGDSAMYLCASSPLPSTDTQYFGPGTRLTVL.

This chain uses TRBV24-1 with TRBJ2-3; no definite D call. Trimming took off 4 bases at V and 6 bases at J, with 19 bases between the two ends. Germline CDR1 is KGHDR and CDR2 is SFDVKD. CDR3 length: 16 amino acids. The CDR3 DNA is TGTGCCACCAGTGACCCCCTCTACCGAGCCGGGGATACGCAGTATTTT. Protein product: CATSDPLYRAGDTQYF.

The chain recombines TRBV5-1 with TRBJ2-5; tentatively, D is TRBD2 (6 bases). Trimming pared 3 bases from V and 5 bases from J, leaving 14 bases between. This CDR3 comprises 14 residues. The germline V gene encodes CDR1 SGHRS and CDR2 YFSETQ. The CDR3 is CASSSAGGLETQYF. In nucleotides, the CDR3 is TGCGCCAGCAGCTCGGCTGGGGGGTTGGAGACCCAGTACTTC.

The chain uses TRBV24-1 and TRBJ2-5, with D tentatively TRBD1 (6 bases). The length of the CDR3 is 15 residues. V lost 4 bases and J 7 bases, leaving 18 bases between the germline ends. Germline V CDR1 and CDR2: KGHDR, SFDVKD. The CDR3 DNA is TGTGCCACCAGTGAGAAGGGCAGGGGCGGTGGGACCCAGTACTTC. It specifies CATSEKGRGGGTQYF.

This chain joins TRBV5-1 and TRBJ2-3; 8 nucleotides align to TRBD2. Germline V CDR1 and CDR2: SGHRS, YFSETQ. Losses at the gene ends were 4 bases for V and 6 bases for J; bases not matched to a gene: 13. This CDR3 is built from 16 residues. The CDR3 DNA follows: TGCGCCAGCAGCCCTCGGGCGGGGGGCCAATACGATACGCAGTATTTT. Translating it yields CASSPRAGGQYDTQYF. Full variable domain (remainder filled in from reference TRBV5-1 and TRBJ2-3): KAGVTQTPRYLIKTRGQQVTLSCSPISGHRSVSWYQQTPGQGLQFLFEYFSETQRNKGNFPGRFSGRQFSNSRSEMNVSTLELGDSALYLCASSPRAGGQYDTQYFGPGTRLTVL.

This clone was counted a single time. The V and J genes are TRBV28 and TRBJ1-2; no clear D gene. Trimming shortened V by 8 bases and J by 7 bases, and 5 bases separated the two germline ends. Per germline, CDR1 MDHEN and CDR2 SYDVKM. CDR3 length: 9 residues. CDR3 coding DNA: TGTGCCAGCGGCAGTGGCTACACCTTC. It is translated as CASGSGYTF.

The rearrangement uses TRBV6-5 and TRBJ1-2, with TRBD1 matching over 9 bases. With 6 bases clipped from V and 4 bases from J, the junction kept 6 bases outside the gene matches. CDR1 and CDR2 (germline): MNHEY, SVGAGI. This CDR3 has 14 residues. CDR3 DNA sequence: TGTGCCAGCAGGCCACAGGGGGCCGGCTATGGCTACACCTTC. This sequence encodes CASRPQGAGYGYTF.

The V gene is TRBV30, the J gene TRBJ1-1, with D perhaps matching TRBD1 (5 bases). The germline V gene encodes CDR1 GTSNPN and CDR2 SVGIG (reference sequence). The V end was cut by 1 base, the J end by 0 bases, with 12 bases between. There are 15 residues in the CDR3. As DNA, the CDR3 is TGTGCCTGGAGTGGGCAGGGCCTGATGAACACTGAAGCTTTCTTT. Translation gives CAWSGQGLMNTEAFF.

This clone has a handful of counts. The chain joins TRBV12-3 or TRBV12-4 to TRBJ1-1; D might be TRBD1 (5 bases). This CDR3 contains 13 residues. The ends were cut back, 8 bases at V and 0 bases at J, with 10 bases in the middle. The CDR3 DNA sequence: TGTGCCAGCGAGGAACAGGTGAACACTGAAGCTTTCTTT. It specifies CASEEQVNTEAFF.

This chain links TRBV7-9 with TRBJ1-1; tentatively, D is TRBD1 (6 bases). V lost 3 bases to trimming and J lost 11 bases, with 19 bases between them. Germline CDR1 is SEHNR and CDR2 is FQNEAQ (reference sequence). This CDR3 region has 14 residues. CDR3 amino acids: CASSLGAHPPAAFF. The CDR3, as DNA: TGTGCCAGCAGCTTGGGGGCACATCCCCCGGCGGCTTTCTTT.

CDR3 sequence reads: CASSWDSNTEAFF. The CDR3 DNA is TGTGCCAGCAGTTGGGACAGCAACACTGAAGCTTTCTTT. The J gene is TRBJ1-1, the V gene TRBV6-2 or TRBV6-3; 7 bases agree with TRBD1. Germline V gene sequence: CDR1 MNHEY, CDR2 SVGEGT. The CDR3 spans 13 residues. Trimming took 4 bases from V and 2 from J; bases not matched to a gene: 1.